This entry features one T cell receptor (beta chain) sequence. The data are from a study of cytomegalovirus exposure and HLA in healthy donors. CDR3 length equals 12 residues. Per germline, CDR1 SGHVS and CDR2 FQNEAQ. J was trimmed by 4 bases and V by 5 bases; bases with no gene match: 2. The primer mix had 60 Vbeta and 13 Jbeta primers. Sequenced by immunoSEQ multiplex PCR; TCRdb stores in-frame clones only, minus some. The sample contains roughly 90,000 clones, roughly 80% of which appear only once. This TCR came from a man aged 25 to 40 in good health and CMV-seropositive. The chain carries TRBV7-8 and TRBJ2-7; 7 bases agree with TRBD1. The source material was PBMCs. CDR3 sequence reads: CASSLRGYEQYF. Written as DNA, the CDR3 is TGTGCCAGCAGCCTCAGGGGGTACGAGCAGTACTTC.